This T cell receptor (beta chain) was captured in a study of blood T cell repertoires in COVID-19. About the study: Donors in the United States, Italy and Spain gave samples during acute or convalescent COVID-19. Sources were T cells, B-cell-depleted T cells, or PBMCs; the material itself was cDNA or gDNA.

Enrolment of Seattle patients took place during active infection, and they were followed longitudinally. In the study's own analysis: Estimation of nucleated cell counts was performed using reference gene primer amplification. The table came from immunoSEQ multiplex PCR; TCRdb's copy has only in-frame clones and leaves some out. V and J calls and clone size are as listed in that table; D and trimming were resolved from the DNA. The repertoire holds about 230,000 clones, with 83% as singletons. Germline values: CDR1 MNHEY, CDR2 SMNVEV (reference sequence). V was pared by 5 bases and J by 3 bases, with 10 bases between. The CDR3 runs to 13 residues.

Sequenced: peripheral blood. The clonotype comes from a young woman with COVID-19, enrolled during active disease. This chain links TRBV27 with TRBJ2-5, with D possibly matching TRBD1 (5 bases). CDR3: CASSPRTKETQYF. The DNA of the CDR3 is TGTGCCAGCAGTCCCCGGACAAAAGAGACCCAGTACTTC.